A single sample is the source of the 10 T cell receptor beta chains below, sequenced in a study of T cells after yellow fever vaccination. One entry per CDR3 protein results from TCRdb running MiXCR on the 5' RACE reads. This sample has a few hundred thousand distinct CDR3 sequences, with less than 9.5% found just once. Material: PBMCs, obtained approximately 40 days after the first yellow fever vaccination. The receptors derive from a man aged 18-30 years who received the YFV17D yellow fever vaccine.

This clonotype was seen repeatedly, ten times or more. J is TRBJ2-3 and V is TRBV6-4; D perhaps matches TRBD1 (5 bases). V was cut by 3 bases and J by 0 bases, with 7 bases left in between. The V gene's germline CDR1 is MRHNA and CDR2 SNTAGT. There are 14 residues in the CDR3. CDR3 amino acids: CASSEGRSTDTQYF. The CDR3 DNA reads TGTGCCAGCAGTGAGGGGCGGAGCACAGATACGCAGTATTTT.

The rearrangement links TRBV6-4 to TRBJ2-3, with 10 bases that match TRBD2. The V gene's germline CDR1 is MRHNA and CDR2 SNTAGT. V lost 4 bases and J lost 8; bases outside the gene matches: 3. This CDR3 region has 13 residues. The CDR3 loop is CASSASGGSTQYF. The DNA for the CDR3 is TGTGCCAGCAGTGCTAGCGGGGGAAGTACGCAGTATTTT.

The chain has TRBV9 and TRBJ2-5; the match to TRBD2 covers 14 bases. V dropped 3 bases and J dropped 2; count of bases not matched to a gene: 6. The CDR3 totals 17 residues. Germline V gene data show CDR1 as SGDLS and CDR2 as YYNGEE. The CDR3 DNA reads TGTGCCAGCAGCGAGACTAGCGGGGGGGCGGGGCAAGAGACCCAGTACTTC. Its translation: CASSETSGGAGQETQYF.

The rearrangement uses TRBV14 and TRBJ2-5; D uncertain. This CDR3 contains 14 residues. Germline assignment: CDR1 SGHDN and CDR2 FVKESK. V was cut by 0 bases and J by 7 bases, with 12 bases left in between. CDR3 DNA: TGTGCCAGCAGCCAAGACAATTGGGCGGTGACCCAGTACTTC. Protein: CASSQDNWAVTQYF.

The CDR3 protein is CASSPYKGANTEAFF. The CDR3 nucleotides are TGTGCCAGCTCACCCTATAAGGGGGCTAACACTGAAGCTTTCTTT. The V gene is TRBV18, the J gene TRBJ1-1; 7 nucleotides line up with TRBD1. V lost 3 bases and J lost 2; bases outside the gene matches: 6. CDR1 and CDR2 (germline): KGHSH, LQKENI. This CDR3 is 15 amino acids long.

This clonotype came up a few times. The CDR3: CASSQGIQPQHF. The CDR3 nucleotides are TGTGCCAGCAGCCAAGGAATTCAGCCCCAGCATTTT. V usage is TRBV3-1 and J usage is TRBJ1-5, with unresolved D. Germline assignment: CDR1 LGHDT and CDR2 YNNKEL (reference sequence). This CDR3 spans 12 amino acids. The germline V and J ends were trimmed by 1 base and 6 bases, with 4 bases remaining between them.

The sample holds many counts of this clonotype. The chain is built from TRBV12-3 or TRBV12-4 and TRBJ1-1; D might be TRBD1 (6 bases). The V gene lost 4 bases and the J gene lost 0 bases, with 12 bases spanning the gap. The CDR3 is 15 amino acids. This CDR3 is CASSSHRAVNTEAFF. In DNA form, the CDR3 reads TGTGCCAGCAGTTCACACAGGGCAGTGAACACTGAAGCTTTCTTT.

The gene calls are TRBV5-1 and TRBJ1-2; a weak D match, TRBD1 (6 bases). From germline, CDR1 is SGHRS and CDR2 YFSETQ. The CDR3 covers 17 residues. V lost 4 bases to trimming and J lost 6 bases, with 25 bases between them. DNA for the CDR3: TGCGCCAGCAGCGCAGGAGGCAGGATCTGGGGGCAAAATGGCTACACCTTC. Translated: CASSAGGRIWGQNGYTF.

A few counts support this clonotype. This chain links TRBV24-1 with TRBJ2-1, with 10 positions matching TRBD1. The CDR3 sequence is 16 residues long. Germline-derived CDR1 and CDR2 are KGHDR and SFDVKD. Losses at the gene ends were 4 bases for V and 9 bases for J; bases not matched to a gene: 11. The CDR3: CATSDPRQGALIEQFF. CDR3 in DNA: TGTGCCACCAGTGACCCTAGACAGGGGGCGTTAATTGAGCAGTTCTTC.

The sample holds a few counts of this clonotype. The V and J genes are TRBV28 and TRBJ2-7, with 9 nucleotides matching TRBD1. Germline V gene data show CDR1 as MDHEN and CDR2 as SYDVKM. The CDR3 runs 14 residues. V lost 6 bases, J lost 5 bases, and 8 bases stayed unmatched. CDR3 in amino acids: CASSPGQGLDEQYV. The CDR3 DNA reads as TGTGCCAGCAGCCCCGGACAGGGGTTGGACGAGCAGTACGTC.